This entry lists 11 T cell receptor beta chains sequenced from one sample in a study of T cells after yellow fever vaccination. TCRdb reprocessed the 5' RACE reads with MiXCR, giving one entry per CDR3 protein. This sample has 180,000 or so distinct CDR3 sequences, with around 10% found just once. Sequencing used CD8+ T cells sorted from PBMCs, obtained 15 days after the yellow fever booster vaccination. The receptors derive from a young man who received the YFV17D yellow fever vaccine.

This chain connects TRBV20-1 to TRBJ2-7; no firm D call. Trimming removed 0 bases from V and 9 bases from J, with 15 bases in between. Germline V lookup: CDR1 DFQATT, CDR2 SNEGSKA (reference sequence). The CDR3 runs to 13 residues. The CDR3 sequence: CSARDPQVERQYV. CDR3 DNA: TGCAGTGCTAGAGATCCCCAAGTAGAACGGCAGTACGTC.

This clonotype was detected only a few times. The J gene is TRBJ2-7, the V gene TRBV4-1, with 8 positions matching TRBD1. The germline V gene encodes CDR1 MGHRA and CDR2 YSYEKL. The CDR3 is made up of 15 amino acids. Unmatched junction bases numbered 5, after V lost 2 bases and J lost 2 bases. The CDR3 here is CASSQMTDRAYEQYF. CDR3 DNA sequence: TGCGCCAGCAGCCAAATGACGGACAGGGCCTACGAGCAGTACTTC.

The chain is built from TRBV6-5 and TRBJ2-7; 9 bases agree with TRBD1. Germline V CDR1 and CDR2: MNHEY, SVGAGI. This CDR3 region has 14 residues. The ends lost 1 base at V and 4 bases at J; junction bases unmatched: 2. CDR3 protein: CASSYYRGQYEQYF. The CDR3 nucleotides read TGTGCCAGCAGTTACTACAGGGGGCAGTACGAGCAGTACTTC.

This chain joins TRBV19 and TRBJ2-7; D is possibly TRBD1 (6 bases). The V gene's germline CDR1 is LNHDA and CDR2 SQIVND (reference sequence). This CDR3 is 13 amino acids long. The V and J ends lost 3 bases and 3 bases respectively, with 9 bases between them. The CDR3 is CASSMDRFYEQYF. The CDR3 DNA reads TGTGCCAGTAGTATGGACAGATTCTACGAGCAGTACTTC. Together with reference TRBV19 and TRBJ2-7, the CDR3 gives the full variable domain: DGGITQSPKYLFRKEGQNVTLSCEQNLNHDAMYWYRQDPGQGLRLIYYSQIVNDFQKGDIAEGYSVSREKKESFPLTVTSAQKNPTAFYLCASSMDRFYEQYFGPGTRLTVT.

The sample holds one count of this clonotype. The chain is built from TRBV7-9 and TRBJ2-2; D gene ambiguous. Trimming shortened V by 5 bases and J by 3 bases, and 13 bases separated the two germline ends. The CDR3 extends over 15 amino acids. Germline V gene lookup returns CDR1 SEHNR and CDR2 FQNEAQ (reference sequence). The CDR3 is CASSLLEAYTGELFF. The CDR3 nucleotides are TGTGCCAGCAGCCTACTTGAGGCTTACACCGGGGAGCTGTTTTTT.

This clonotype was seen a handful of times. This chain joins TRBV7-8 and TRBJ2-7; D is undetermined. The CDR3 sequence is 14 residues long. Germline lookup yields CDR1 SGHVS and CDR2 FQNEAQ. Trimming pared 1 base from V and 5 bases from J, leaving 12 bases between. The CDR3: CASSLGRGRDEQYV. CDR3 sequence (DNA): TGTGCCAGCAGCTTAGGGCGCGGCAGAGACGAGCAGTACGTC.

In its sample, this clonotype was seen many times. The J gene is TRBJ2-7, the V gene TRBV7-9; TRBD1 matches at 9 bases. V lost 4 bases to trimming and J lost 2 bases; unmatched junction nucleotides: 3. The CDR3 is 14 residues long. From germline, CDR1 is SEHNR and CDR2 FQNEAQ (reference sequence). CDR3 residues: CASSSGQGAYEQYF. The CDR3 DNA sequence: TGTGCCAGCAGCTCGGGACAGGGAGCCTACGAGCAGTACTTC.

This clonotype has only a few counts. The rearrangement joins TRBV6-5 to TRBJ2-1; D is unresolved. The V gene's germline CDR1 is MNHEY and CDR2 SVGAGI. The CDR3 spans 13 residues. Trimming removed 6 bases from V and 3 bases from J, with 9 bases in between. CDR3 nucleotides: TGTGCCAGCAGGGACCTCGACTACAATGAGCAGTTCTTC. The encoded protein is CASRDLDYNEQFF.

This clonotype was detected a few times. This sequence joins TRBV12-3 or TRBV12-4 and TRBJ2-7; D is possibly TRBD1 or TRBD2 (5 bases each). Deletions cut 3 bases from V and 2 bases from J, with 8 bases between. The length of the CDR3 is 13 residues. The CDR3 spells CASSFGTPYEQYV. The CDR3 nucleotides read TGTGCCAGCAGTTTCGGGACCCCCTACGAGCAGTACGTC.

The chain combines TRBV27 with TRBJ2-3; 8 positions match TRBD1. With V trimmed by 8 bases and J by 2 bases, 15 bases remained unmatched. The CDR3 consists of 17 residues. Germline V CDR1 and CDR2: MNHEY, SMNVEV (reference sequence). As DNA, the CDR3 is TGTGCCAGCGGGGTGGCGGGATGGACAGGGATCACAGATACGCAGTATTTT. Translated: CASGVAGWTGITDTQYF.

At least ten counts were recorded for this clonotype. V gene TRBV10-3 combines with J gene TRBJ1-5; TRBD1 matches at 7 bases. Germline trimming cut 2 bases from V and 6 bases from J; bases unmatched to any gene: 4. This CDR3 spans 14 amino acids. The germline CDR1 and CDR2 sequences are ENHRY and SYGVKD. The CDR3 here is CAISEDRESQPQHF. The CDR3 DNA reads as TGTGCCATCAGTGAGGACAGGGAGAGTCAGCCCCAGCATTTT.